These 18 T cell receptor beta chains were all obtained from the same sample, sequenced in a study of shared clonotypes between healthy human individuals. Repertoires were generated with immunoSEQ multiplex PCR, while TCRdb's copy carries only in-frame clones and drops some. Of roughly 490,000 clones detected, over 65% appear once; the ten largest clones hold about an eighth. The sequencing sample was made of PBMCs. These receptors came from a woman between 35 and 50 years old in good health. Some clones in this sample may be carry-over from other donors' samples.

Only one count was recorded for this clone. The CDR3 nucleotides read TGCGCCAGCGGAACTAGCGAGGGGCCAGATACGCAGTATTTT. Residues: CASGTSEGPDTQYF. The chain joins TRBV10-2 to TRBJ2-3; 7 nucleotides align to TRBD2. V gave up 8 bases and J gave up 4 bases; unmatched junction bases: 9. Germline V lookup: CDR1 WSHSY, CDR2 SAAADI. The CDR3 is 14 residues long.

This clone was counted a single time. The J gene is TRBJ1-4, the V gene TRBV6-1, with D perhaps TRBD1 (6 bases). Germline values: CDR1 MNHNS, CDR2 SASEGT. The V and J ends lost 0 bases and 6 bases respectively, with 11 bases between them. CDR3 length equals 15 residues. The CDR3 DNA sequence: TGTGCCAGCAGTGAAGCGGGGGGCGCCGATGAAAAACTGTTTTTT. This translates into CASSEAGGADEKLFF.

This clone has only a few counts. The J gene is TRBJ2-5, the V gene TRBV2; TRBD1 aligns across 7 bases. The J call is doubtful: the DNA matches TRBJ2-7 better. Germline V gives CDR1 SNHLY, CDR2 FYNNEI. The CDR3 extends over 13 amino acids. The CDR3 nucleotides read TGTGCCAGCACCCCGGGACAGACCTACGAGCAGTACTTC. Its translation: CASTPGQTYEQYF.

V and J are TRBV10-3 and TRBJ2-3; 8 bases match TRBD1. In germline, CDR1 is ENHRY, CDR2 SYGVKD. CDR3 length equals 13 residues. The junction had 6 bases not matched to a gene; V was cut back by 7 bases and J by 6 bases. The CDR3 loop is CAIMPGQGDTQYF. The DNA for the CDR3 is TGTGCCATCATGCCAGGACAGGGCGATACGCAGTATTTT.

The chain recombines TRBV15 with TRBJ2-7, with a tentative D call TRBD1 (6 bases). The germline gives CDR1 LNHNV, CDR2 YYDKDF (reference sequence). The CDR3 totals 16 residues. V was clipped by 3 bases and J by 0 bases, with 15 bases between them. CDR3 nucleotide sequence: TGTGCCACCAGCAGGGTCGGTACAGGGAGCTCCTACGAGCAGTACTTC. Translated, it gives CATSRVGTGSSYEQYF.

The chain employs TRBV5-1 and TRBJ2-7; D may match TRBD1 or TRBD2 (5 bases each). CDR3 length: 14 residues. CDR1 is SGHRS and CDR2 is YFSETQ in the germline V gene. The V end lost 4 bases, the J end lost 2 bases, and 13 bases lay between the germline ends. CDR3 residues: CASSPRDGTYEQYF. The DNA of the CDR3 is TGCGCCAGCAGCCCCCGGGACGGGACCTACGAGCAGTACTTC.

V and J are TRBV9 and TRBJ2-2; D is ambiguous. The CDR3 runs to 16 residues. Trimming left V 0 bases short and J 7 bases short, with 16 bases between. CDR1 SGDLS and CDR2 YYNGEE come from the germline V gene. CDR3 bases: TGTGCCAGCAGCGTAGCTGTAGTGTATGGTCTCGGGGAGCTGTTTTTT. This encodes CASSVAVVYGLGELFF.

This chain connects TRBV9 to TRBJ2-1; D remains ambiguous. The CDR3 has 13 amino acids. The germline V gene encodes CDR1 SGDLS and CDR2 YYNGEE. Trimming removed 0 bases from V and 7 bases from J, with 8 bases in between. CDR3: CASSVGRSNEQFF. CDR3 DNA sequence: TGTGCCAGCAGCGTAGGACGGTCGAATGAGCAGTTCTTC. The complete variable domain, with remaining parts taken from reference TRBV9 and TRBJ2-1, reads DSGVTQTPKHLITATGQRVTLRCSPRSGDLSVYWYQQSLDQGLQFLIQYYNGEERAKGNILERFSAQQFPDLHSELNLSSLELGDSALYFCASSVGRSNEQFFGPGTRLTVL.

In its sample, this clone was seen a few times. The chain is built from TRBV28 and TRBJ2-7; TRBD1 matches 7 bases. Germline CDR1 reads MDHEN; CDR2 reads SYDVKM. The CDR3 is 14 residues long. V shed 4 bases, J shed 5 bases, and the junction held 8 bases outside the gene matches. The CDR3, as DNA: TGTGCCAGCAGTTCCATCGACAGGGCTCACGAGCAGTACTTC. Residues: CASSSIDRAHEQYF. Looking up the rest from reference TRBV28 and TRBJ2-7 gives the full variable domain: DVKVTQSSRYLVKRTGEKVFLECVQDMDHENMFWYRQDPGLGLRLIYFSYDVKMKEKGDIPEGYSVSREKKERFSLILESASTNQTSMYLCASSSIDRAHEQYFGPGTRLTVT.

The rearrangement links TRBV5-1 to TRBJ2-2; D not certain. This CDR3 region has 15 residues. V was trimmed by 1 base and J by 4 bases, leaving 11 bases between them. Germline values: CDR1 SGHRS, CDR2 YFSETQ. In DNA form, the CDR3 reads TGCGCCAGCAGCTTGTCCATTATCGGCACCGGGGAGCTGTTTTTT. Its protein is CASSLSIIGTGELFF. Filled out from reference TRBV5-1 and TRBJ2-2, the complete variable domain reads KAGVTQTPRYLIKTRGQQVTLSCSPISGHRSVSWYQQTPGQGLQFLFEYFSETQRNKGNFPGRFSGRQFSNSRSEMNVSTLELGDSALYLCASSLSIIGTGELFFGEGSRLTVL.

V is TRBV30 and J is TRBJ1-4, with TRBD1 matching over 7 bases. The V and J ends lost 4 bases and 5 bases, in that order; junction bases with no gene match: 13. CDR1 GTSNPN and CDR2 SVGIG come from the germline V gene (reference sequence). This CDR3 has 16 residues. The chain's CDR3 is CAWNRGGGQRNEKLFF. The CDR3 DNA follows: TGTGCCTGGAACCGAGGGGGGGGACAGAGAAATGAAAAACTGTTTTTT.

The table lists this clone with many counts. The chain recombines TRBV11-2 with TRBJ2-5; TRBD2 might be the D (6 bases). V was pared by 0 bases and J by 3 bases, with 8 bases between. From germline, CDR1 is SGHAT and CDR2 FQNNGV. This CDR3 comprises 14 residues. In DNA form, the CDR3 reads TGTGCCAGCAGCTTAGAGCGGGGTAAAGAGACCCAGTACTTC. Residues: CASSLERGKETQYF.

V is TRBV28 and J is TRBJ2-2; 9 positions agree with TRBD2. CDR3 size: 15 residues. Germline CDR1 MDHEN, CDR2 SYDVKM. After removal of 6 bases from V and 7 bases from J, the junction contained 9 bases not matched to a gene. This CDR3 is CASSHSGRSIGELFF. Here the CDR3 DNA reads TGTGCCAGCAGCCATAGCGGGAGATCTATCGGGGAGCTGTTTTTT.

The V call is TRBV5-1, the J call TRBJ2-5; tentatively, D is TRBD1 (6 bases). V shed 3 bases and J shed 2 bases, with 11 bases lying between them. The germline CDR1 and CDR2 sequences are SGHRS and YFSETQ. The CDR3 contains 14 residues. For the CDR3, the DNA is TGCGCCAGCAGCTCGGACAGTTTTCAAGAGACCCAGTACTTC. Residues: CASSSDSFQETQYF.

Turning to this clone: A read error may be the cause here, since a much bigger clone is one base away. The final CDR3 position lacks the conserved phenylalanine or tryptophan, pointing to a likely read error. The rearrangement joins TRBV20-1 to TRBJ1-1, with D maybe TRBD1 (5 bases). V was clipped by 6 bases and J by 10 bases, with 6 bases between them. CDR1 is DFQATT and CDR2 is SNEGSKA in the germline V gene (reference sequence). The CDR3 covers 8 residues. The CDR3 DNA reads TGCAGTGCGGGGGGAGCTTTCGTT. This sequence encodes CSAGGAFV.

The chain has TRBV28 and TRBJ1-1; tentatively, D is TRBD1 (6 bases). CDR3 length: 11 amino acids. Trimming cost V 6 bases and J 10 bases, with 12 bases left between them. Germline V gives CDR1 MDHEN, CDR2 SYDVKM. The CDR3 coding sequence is TGTGCCAGCAGCCCTGGACAGTTAGCTTTCTTT. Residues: CASSPGQLAFF. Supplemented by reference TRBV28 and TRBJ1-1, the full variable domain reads DVKVTQSSRYLVKRTGEKVFLECVQDMDHENMFWYRQDPGLGLRLIYFSYDVKMKEKGDIPEGYSVSREKKERFSLILESASTNQTSMYLCASSPGQLAFFGQGTRLTVV.

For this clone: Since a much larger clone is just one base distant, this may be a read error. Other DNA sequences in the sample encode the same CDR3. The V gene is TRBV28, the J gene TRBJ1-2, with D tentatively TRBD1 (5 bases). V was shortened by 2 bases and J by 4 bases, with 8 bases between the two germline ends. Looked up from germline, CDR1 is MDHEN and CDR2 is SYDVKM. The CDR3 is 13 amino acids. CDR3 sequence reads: CASSLGGTYGYTF. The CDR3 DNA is TGTGCCAGCAGTTTAGGCGGGACCTATGGCTACACCTTC.

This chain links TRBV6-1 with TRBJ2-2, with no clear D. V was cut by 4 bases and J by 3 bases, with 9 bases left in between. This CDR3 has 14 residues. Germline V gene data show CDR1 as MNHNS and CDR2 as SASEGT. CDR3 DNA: TGTGCCAGCAGTGGTGCTCTGGACACCGGGGAGCTGTTTTTT. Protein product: CASSGALDTGELFF.